A single sample is the source of the 25 T cell receptor beta chains below, sequenced in a study of glioma-infiltrating T cells. TCR alpha and beta CDR3 regions were amplified from RNA using iRepertoire nested multiplex PCR. TCRdb re-derived calls from the multiplex PCR reads in MiXCR, one entry per CDR3 protein. In the table there are fewer than 500,000 distinct CDR3 sequences, roughly two fifths of which are singletons. Input material: glioma tissue, nonneoplastic brain tissue, or PBMCs (not recorded which). The receptors here all came from a human donor with low-grade glioma or glioblastoma, undergoing nonglioma brain surgery, or in good health (not recorded which).

The gene calls are TRBV28 and TRBJ2-7; TRBD1 matches 8 bases. Losses at the gene ends were 5 bases for V and 5 bases for J; bases not matched to a gene: 11. The CDR3 contains 15 residues. CDR1 and CDR2 from the germline V gene are MDHEN and SYDVKM. The CDR3, as DNA: TGTGCCAGCAGTACGCCGACAGGGGTCGGCCACGAGCAGTACTTC. It yields the protein CASSTPTGVGHEQYF.

Concerning this clonotype itself: This sequence may be a read error, since a much larger clone differs from it by one base. V is TRBV20-1 and J is TRBJ1-5, with D hard to call. V lost 4 bases and J lost 5, with 21 bases in between. This CDR3 has 16 residues. Germline values: CDR1 DFQATT, CDR2 SNEGSKA (reference sequence). The CDR3 spells CSANSPSIGRDQPQHF. DNA for the CDR3: TGCAGTGCTAATTCCCCTAGTATAGGGCGGGATCAGCCCCAGCATTTT.

In its sample, this clonotype was seen a few times. The V call is TRBV20-1, the J call TRBJ1-1; 7 bases are shared with TRBD1. The ends lost 0 bases at V and 4 bases at J; junction bases unmatched: 5. The CDR3 spans 14 residues. Germline lookup yields CDR1 DFQATT and CDR2 SNEGSKA (reference sequence). The CDR3 DNA reads as TGCAGTGCTAGAGACCCACAGGGGCGCACTGAAGCTTTCTTT. This sequence encodes CSARDPQGRTEAFF.

About this clonotype itself: This CDR3 is missing its conserved last phenylalanine or tryptophan, likely due to a read error. The rearrangement joins TRBV6-1 to TRBJ2-1; 11 positions agree with TRBD2. This CDR3 has 16 residues. J lost 7 bases, V lost 4 bases, and 9 bases had no gene match. Germline V CDR1 and CDR2: MNHNS, SASEGT. CDR3 protein: CASSVPSGRLENEQFV. CDR3 sequence (DNA): TGTGCCAGCAGTGTACCTAGCGGGAGGCTGGAGAATGAGCAGTTCGTC.

A note on this clonotype: The CDR3 does not end in the conserved phenylalanine or tryptophan, so this is likely a read error. This sequence joins TRBV7-9 and TRBJ2-1; D not resolved. The CDR3 runs 13 residues. Trimming pared 4 bases from V and 9 bases from J, leaving 13 bases between. Germline V lookup: CDR1 SEHNR, CDR2 FQNEAQ (reference sequence). The CDR3 protein is CASSSQGRAEQFL. The CDR3 DNA reads as TGTGCCAGCAGCTCTCAAGGGCGCGCTGAGCAGTTCCTC.

This clonotype has only a few counts. This chain links TRBV5-1 with TRBJ1-1; D might be TRBD1 (6 bases). V was shortened by 2 bases and J by 2 bases, with 10 bases between the two germline ends. Per germline, CDR1 SGHRS and CDR2 YFSETQ. This CDR3 comprises 14 residues. Here the CDR3 DNA reads TGCGCCAGCAGCTTCCAGGGGACAAACACTGAAGCTTTCTTT. Its protein product is CASSFQGTNTEAFF.

In its sample, this clonotype was seen many times. The chain recombines TRBV6-1 with TRBJ2-7; D may be TRBD2 (6 bases). V gave up 4 bases and J gave up 4 bases, with 11 bases separating them. Germline loops: CDR1 MNHNS, CDR2 SASEGT. This CDR3 region has 13 residues. CDR3 residues: CASSGPGAYEQYF. CDR3 in DNA: TGTGCCAGCAGTGGGCCGGGAGCATACGAGCAGTACTTC.

A few counts support this clonotype. The chain has TRBV25-1 and TRBJ1-1; TRBD1 agrees at 9 bases. The V and J ends lost 6 bases and 0 bases, in that order; junction bases with no gene match: 11. The length of the CDR3 is 17 residues. From germline, CDR1 is MGHDK and CDR2 SYGVNS. The CDR3, as DNA: TGTGCCAGCAGCCTAGCAGGGGGACAGGGACTGAACACTGAAGCTTTCTTT. Its protein product is CASSLAGGQGLNTEAFF.

The table lists this clonotype with many counts. The chain employs TRBV27 and TRBJ1-6; D gene unclear. The CDR3 is made up of 16 amino acids. The V gene's germline CDR1 is MNHEY and CDR2 SMNVEV (reference sequence). The V and J ends lost 8 bases and 3 bases respectively, with 17 bases between them. The CDR3 sequence is CASGKERGNYNSPLHF. CDR3 sequence (DNA): TGTGCCAGCGGCAAGGAGCGGGGTAACTATAATTCACCCCTCCACTTT.

The chain joins TRBV2 to TRBJ1-5; D is possibly TRBD1 (6 bases). Germline V CDR1 and CDR2: SNHLY, FYNNEI. The CDR3 has 18 residues. V shed 4 bases and J shed 0 bases, with 19 bases lying between them. For the CDR3, the DNA is TGTGCCAGCAGTGTCATGTGGACAGCGTCTAATAGCAATCAGCCCCAGCATTTT. This gives the protein CASSVMWTASNSNQPQHF.

This chain uses TRBV28 with TRBJ2-7; D unresolved. This CDR3 spans 12 amino acids. Trimming removed 4 bases from V and 2 bases from J, with 6 bases in between. Germline V gene data show CDR1 as MDHEN and CDR2 as SYDVKM. Here the CDR3 reads CASSYTTYEQYF. The CDR3 DNA follows: TGTGCCAGCAGTTACACAACCTACGAGCAGTACTTC.

There are a few counts of this clonotype. V is TRBV4-1 and J is TRBJ2-1; D is possibly TRBD1 (5 bases). The V end lost 3 bases, the J end lost 9 bases, and 15 bases lay between the germline ends. The CDR3 has 14 amino acids. Germline CDR1 is MGHRA and CDR2 is YSYEKL. CDR3 bases: TGCGCCAGCAGCCATCAGGGCATCCGTCCTGAGCAGTTCTTC. This translates into CASSHQGIRPEQFF.

Concerning this clonotype itself: A much more abundant neighbour one base away suggests this may be a read error. The V gene is TRBV15, the J gene TRBJ2-7; TRBD1 matches 8 bases. Looked up from germline, CDR1 is LNHNV and CDR2 is YYDKDF (reference sequence). V lost 3 bases and J lost 2; bases outside the gene matches: 9. The CDR3 loop spans 16 amino acids. The CDR3 is CATSSLPRQGTYEQYF. CDR3 in DNA: TGTGCCACCAGCAGCCTCCCGAGACAGGGGACCTACGAGCAGTACTTC.

This clonotype was detected only a few times. The J gene is TRBJ1-2, the V gene TRBV4-1; perhaps TRBD1 as D (5 bases). Germline CDR1 MGHRA, CDR2 YSYEKL. V lost 0 bases to trimming and J lost 5 bases, with 13 bases between them. The CDR3 contains 15 residues. CDR3 loop: CASSQDPGTNYGYTF. For the CDR3, the DNA is TGCGCCAGCAGCCAAGACCCCGGGACGAATTATGGCTACACCTTC.

Regarding this clonotype: One junction end does not reproduce the germline sequence, and a read error may be involved. V gene TRBV12-3 or TRBV12-4 combines with J gene TRBJ1-3; D is undetermined. The CDR3 is made up of 15 amino acids. CDR3: CASSGGLTSGSTIYF. Written as DNA, the CDR3 is TGTGCCAGCAGCGGAGGACTTACCTCTGGAAGCACCATATATTTT.

This clonotype came up many times. The chain combines TRBV27 with TRBJ2-7; D may correspond to TRBD1 or TRBD2 (5 bases each). This CDR3 is 12 amino acids long. Trimming removed 3 bases at V and 6 bases at J, with 9 bases between. Looked up from germline, CDR1 is MNHEY and CDR2 is SMNVEV (reference sequence). CDR3 sequence reads: CASSFGGSEQYF. The CDR3 coding sequence is TGTGCCAGCAGTTTTGGGGGAAGCGAGCAGTACTTC.

This chain joins TRBV4-1 and TRBJ2-4; D unresolved. The CDR3 has 15 amino acids. The germline gives CDR1 MGHRA, CDR2 YSYEKL. The ends were cut back, 4 bases at V and 3 bases at J, with 13 bases in the middle. The CDR3 nucleotides read TGCGCCAGCAGCCTAATCCCCCGTGGCAAAAACATTCAGTACTTC. This sequence encodes CASSLIPRGKNIQYF.

This clonotype has just a few counts. The chain recombines TRBV3-1 with TRBJ2-1; maybe TRBD2 (5 bases). The CDR3 consists of 13 residues. V lost 1 base, J lost 9 bases, and 10 bases lay in between. Germline V gene data show CDR1 as LGHDT and CDR2 as YNNKEL (reference sequence). The CDR3 region has the DNA TGTGCCAGCAGCCAAGTTGTACGGGGTGAGCAGTTCTTC. Protein sequence: CASSQVVRGEQFF.

This clonotype was counted many times. The V and J genes are TRBV6-1 and TRBJ2-5; D is ambiguous. CDR1 is MNHNS and CDR2 is SASEGT in the germline V gene. Trimming removed 3 bases from V and 5 bases from J, with 4 bases in between. This CDR3 region has 11 residues. The CDR3 DNA sequence: TGTGCCAGCAGTGACTGGGAGACCCAGTACTTC. Protein sequence: CASSDWETQYF.

Points on this clonotype: This could be a read error, since a much larger clone is one nucleotide away. The chain combines TRBV28 with TRBJ1-5, with 8 positions matching TRBD1. The germline CDR1 and CDR2 sequences are MDHEN and SYDVKM. The CDR3 has 14 residues. Losses at the gene ends were 6 bases for V and 10 bases for J; bases not matched to a gene: 11. The CDR3 nucleotides read TGTGCCAGCAGCCGGACAGGGAAAGTAGGTCCCCAGCATTTT. It is translated as CASSRTGKVGPQHF.

As for this clonotype: This may arise from a read error, as a much more abundant clone is one base away. The chain employs TRBV6-1 and TRBJ2-3, with TRBD2 matching 7 bases. The CDR3 is made up of 16 amino acids. V lost 6 bases, J lost 4 bases, and 13 bases stayed unmatched. Per the germline V gene, CDR1 is MNHNS and CDR2 is SASEGT. The CDR3 bases are TGTGCCAGCAGCACTCCACGGAGACTAGCTGCAGATACGCAGTATTTT. Its protein product is CASSTPRRLAADTQYF.

This sequence joins TRBV7-2 and TRBJ2-2, with 7 bases matching TRBD1. V lost 2 bases and J lost 7; bases outside the gene matches: 10. CDR1 and CDR2 (germline): SGHTA, FQGNSA. The CDR3 covers 16 residues. CDR3: CASSLYGQGDIGELFF. CDR3 in DNA: TGTGCCAGCAGCTTATATGGGCAGGGGGACATCGGGGAGCTGTTTTTT.

This clonotype was detected ten times or more. The rearrangement joins TRBV28 to TRBJ2-3; TRBD2 matches at 12 bases. Looked up from germline, CDR1 is MDHEN and CDR2 is SYDVKM. This CDR3 region has 16 residues. V gave up 4 bases and J gave up 1 base; unmatched junction bases: 3. The CDR3 DNA sequence: TGTGCCAGCAGTTCCTGGACTAGCGGGGGCACAGATACGCAGTATTTT. Translating gives CASSSWTSGGTDTQYF.

This clonotype was detected many times. The gene calls are TRBV6-1 and TRBJ2-7; 11 bases match TRBD2. Per the germline V gene, CDR1 is MNHNS and CDR2 is SASEGT. CDR3 length: 16 residues. Trimming removed 2 bases from V and 1 base from J; junction bases left unmatched: 4. The CDR3 here is CASSELAGGRSYEQYF. In DNA, the CDR3 is TGTGCCAGCAGTGAATTAGCGGGAGGGCGATCCTACGAGCAGTACTTC.

At least ten counts were recorded for this clonotype. The chain recombines TRBV20-1 with TRBJ2-5; no clear D gene. With 6 bases removed from V and 1 base from J, the gap between germline ends came to 9 bases. The CDR3 loop spans 12 amino acids. The germline V gene encodes CDR1 DFQATT and CDR2 SNEGSKA (reference sequence). The CDR3 DNA follows: TGCAGTGCCCTCGAGTCCCAAGAGACCCAGTACTTC. As protein: CSALESQETQYF.